This T cell receptor (beta chain) was identified during a study of blood T cell repertoires in COVID-19. Study details: Material from acute and convalescent COVID-19 was sourced from the United States, Italy and Spain. Nucleic acid was either cDNA or gDNA, and it came from T cells, B-cell-depleted T cells, or PBMCs.

The assay was immunoSEQ multiplex PCR, and TCRdb's table has in-frame clones only and misses some. In the table there are over 250,000 clones, roughly 84% of which are singletons. CDR1 is MDHEN, CDR2 SYDVKM, per germline. There are 12 residues in the CDR3. V lost 8 bases and J lost 8; bases outside the gene matches: 8. The source is a human donor with COVID-19, enrolled during active disease. The donor label of this sample is uncertain. Sequencing input: peripheral blood. V usage is TRBV28 and J usage is TRBJ1-1; 7 bases align to TRBD1. Written as DNA, the CDR3 is TGTGCCAGCCATCCTCCGACAGGGGAAGCTTTCTTT. Protein sequence: CASHPPTGEAFF.